This T cell receptor beta chain was identified in a study of blood T cell repertoires in COVID-19. Across the whole study: T cells, B-cell-depleted T cells, or PBMCs provided the cDNA or gDNA that served as material.

The CDR3 covers 13 residues. Germline CDR1 MDHEN, CDR2 SYDVKM. V lost 7 bases to trimming and J lost 8 bases, with 17 bases between them. How the authors handled the data: For nucleated cells, counts were estimated from reference gene primer amplification. Clones were read by immunoSEQ multiplex PCR, and TCRdb kept only the in-frame ones, dropping some. V, J and clone size are those of that table, while D and trimming were read from the DNA. The table records about 250,000 clones, roughly 82% of them present only once. The chain joins TRBV28 to TRBJ1-2, with a tentative D call TRBD1 (6 bases). Sequencing was performed on peripheral blood. This clonotype was obtained from a woman aged 80 or over with COVID-19, enrolled during active disease. The CDR3 nucleotides read TGTGCCAGCACAAGGAACAGGGAAGAAGGCTACACCTTC. Amino acids: CASTRNREEGYTF.